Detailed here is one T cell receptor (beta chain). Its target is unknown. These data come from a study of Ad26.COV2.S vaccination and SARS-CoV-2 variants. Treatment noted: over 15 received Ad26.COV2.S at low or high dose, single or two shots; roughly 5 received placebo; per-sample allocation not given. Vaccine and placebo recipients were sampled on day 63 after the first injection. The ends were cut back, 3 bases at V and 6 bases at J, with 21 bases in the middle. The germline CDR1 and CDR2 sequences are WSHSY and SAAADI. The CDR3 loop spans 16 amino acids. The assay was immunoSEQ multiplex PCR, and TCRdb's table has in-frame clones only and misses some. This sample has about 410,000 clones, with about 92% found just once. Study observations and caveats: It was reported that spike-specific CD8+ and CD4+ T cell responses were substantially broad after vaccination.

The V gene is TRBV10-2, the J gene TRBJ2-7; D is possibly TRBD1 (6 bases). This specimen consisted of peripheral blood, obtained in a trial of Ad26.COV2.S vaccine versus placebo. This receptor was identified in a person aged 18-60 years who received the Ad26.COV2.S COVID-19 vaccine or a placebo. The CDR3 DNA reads TGCGCCAGCAGTGACCCAATTAGGACAGCGCCTCTCGAGCAGTACTTC. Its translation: CASSDPIRTAPLEQYF.